This T cell receptor (beta chain) was retrieved from a study of regulatory T cells in long-lasting Graves disease. This CDR3 has 13 residues. Germline V gene lookup returns CDR1 SQVTM and CDR2 ANQGSEA. Germline trimming cut 4 bases from V and 1 base from J; bases unmatched to any gene: 4. Stated time point: persistent/refractory GD, antithyroid drugs over 5 years with positive TRAb. Researchers made the TCR library from RNA that was extracted from PBMCs. It was by American Thyroid Association guidelines that Graves' disease was diagnosed. The table lists this clonotype with many counts. Relying on iRepertoire HTBI primers and Arm-PCR of CDR3 regions, the team built TCR beta libraries. MiXCR, run by TCRdb on the multiplex PCR reads, gives a single entry per CDR3 protein. Of about 470,000 distinct CDR3 sequences listed, about a fifth are singletons.

The chain combines TRBV29-1 with TRBJ2-7; 7 bases match TRBD1. This clonotype originated in a female donor with Graves disease. The material sequenced was peripheral blood mononuclear cells (PBMCs), taken when the disease was refractory, from a patient treated with antithyroid drugs. This chain's CDR3 is CSVAGQPSYEQYF. CDR3 in DNA: TGCAGCGTTGCGGGACAGCCTTCCTACGAGCAGTACTTC.